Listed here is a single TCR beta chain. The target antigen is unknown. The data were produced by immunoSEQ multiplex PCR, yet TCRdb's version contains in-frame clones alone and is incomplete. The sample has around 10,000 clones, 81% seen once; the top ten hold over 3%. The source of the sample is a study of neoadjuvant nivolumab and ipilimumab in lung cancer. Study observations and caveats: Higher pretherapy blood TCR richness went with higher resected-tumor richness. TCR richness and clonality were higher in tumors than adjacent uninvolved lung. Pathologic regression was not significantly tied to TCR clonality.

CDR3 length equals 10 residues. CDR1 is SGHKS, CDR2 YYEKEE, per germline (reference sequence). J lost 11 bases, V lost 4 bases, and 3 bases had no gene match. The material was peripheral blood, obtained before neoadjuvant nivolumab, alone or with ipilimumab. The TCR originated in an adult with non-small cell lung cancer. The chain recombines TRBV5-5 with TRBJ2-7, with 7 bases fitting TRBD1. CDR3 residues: CASSHDREYF. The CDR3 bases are TGTGCCAGCAGCCACGACAGGGAGTACTTC.